These 20 T cell receptor beta chains were all obtained from the same sample, sequenced in a study of metastatic and nonmetastatic thyroid tumors. MiXCR reprocessed the PCR reads for TCRdb. The sample has about 92,000 clones, more than 13% seen once; the top ten hold roughly 3.9%. None of the patients had undergone any treatment ahead of thyroid surgery. What was sequenced was blood. Receptors were obtained from a female donor with papillary thyroid cancer or a benign thyroid nodule (not recorded which). Some clones in this sample may be carry-over from other donors' samples.

This clone was detected many times. The CDR3 DNA is TGTGCCAGCAGCTGGGACGTCAATCAGCCCCAGCATTTT. As protein: CASSWDVNQPQHF. This chain links TRBV7-2 with TRBJ1-5, with D possibly matching TRBD1 (5 bases). Between the trimmed V and J ends, which lost 4 bases and 3 bases, there was a span of 7 bases. Germline CDR1 reads SGHTA; CDR2 reads FQGNSA. The CDR3 is 13 amino acids. Looking up the rest from reference TRBV7-2 and TRBJ1-5 gives the full variable domain: GAGVSQSPSNKVTEKGKDVELRCDPISGHTALYWYRQSLGQGLEFLIYFQGNSAPDKSGLPSDRFSAERTGGSVSTLTIQRTQQEDSAVYLCASSWDVNQPQHFGDGTRLSIL.

This clone has ten or more counts. The rearrangement uses TRBV20-1 and TRBJ2-7; weak D call: TRBD2 (7 bases). Trimming took off 6 bases at V and 6 bases at J, with 21 bases between the two ends. Germline values: CDR1 DFQATT, CDR2 SNEGSKA (reference sequence). This CDR3 comprises 14 residues. The CDR3 region is CSARLWGGASEQYF. Written as DNA, the CDR3 is TGCAGTGCCCGGCTGTGGGGGGGGGCCTCCGAGCAGTACTTC.

This clone was detected a few times. Being one base from a much bigger clone, this may be a read error. The gene calls are TRBV6-1 and TRBJ2-3, with a tentative D call TRBD2 (6 bases). CDR1 and CDR2 from the germline V gene are MNHNS and SASEGT. The CDR3 consists of 18 residues. Trimming left V 6 bases short and J 1 base short, with 23 bases between. The DNA for the CDR3 is TGTGCCAGCAGGGCCTCTAGCGCGGGTGTCGTTCGCACAGATACGCAGTATTTT. Its protein product is CASRASSAGVVRTDTQYF.

This clone was found many times. The V call is TRBV5-1, the J call TRBJ2-1; D could derive from TRBD1 or TRBD2 (5 bases each). The germline V gene has CDR1 SGHRS and CDR2 YFSETQ. This CDR3 is 15 amino acids long. V was pared by 4 bases and J by 3 bases, with 14 bases between. CDR3 in DNA: TGCGCCAGCAGCCCGGGACGGACACGCTACAATGAGCAGTTCTTC. It is translated as CASSPGRTRYNEQFF.

In this sample, this clone turned up many times. A read error may produce the germline difference seen at one junction end. This sample includes further DNA sequences coding for the same CDR3. This chain uses TRBV28 with TRBJ2-2; maybe TRBD2 (6 bases). Germline values: CDR1 MDHEN, CDR2 SYDVKM. The CDR3 contains 19 residues. The CDR3 region is CASSPRGWGARANTGELLF. CDR3 coding DNA: TGTGCCAGCAGTCCCCGGGGGTGGGGAGCCCGAGCGAACACCGGGGAGCTGCTTTTT.

The chain combines TRBV28 with TRBJ1-5; D might be TRBD1 (6 bases). V lost 10 bases and J lost 6, with 22 bases in between. Looked up from germline, CDR1 is MDHEN and CDR2 is SYDVKM. The CDR3 consists of 15 residues. This CDR3 reads CAIIPRGKGGQPQHF. The CDR3 coding sequence is TGTGCCATCATCCCCAGGGGAAAAGGAGGTCAGCCCCAGCATTTT.

This clone appeared many times. The J gene is TRBJ2-1, the V gene TRBV28; 10 nucleotides agree with TRBD1. This CDR3 is built from 17 residues. CDR1 and CDR2 (germline): MDHEN, SYDVKM. The V segment lost 4 bases and the J segment 5 bases; nucleotides outside the gene matches: 11. The DNA for the CDR3 is TGTGCCAGCAGTTCGATGACAGGGGGCGATCGACACAATGAGCAGTTCTTC. It specifies CASSSMTGGDRHNEQFF.

A note on this clone: A clone one base away is much larger, so this may be a read error. The V call is TRBV29-1, the J call TRBJ1-1; no reliable D call. Germline CDR1 reads SQVTM; CDR2 reads ANQGSEA. The V gene lost 6 bases and the J gene lost 0 bases, with 11 bases spanning the gap. The CDR3 sequence is 13 residues long. The CDR3 loop reads CSVLTSLNTEAFF. For the CDR3, the DNA is TGCAGCGTCTTGACATCTTTGAACACTGAAGCTTTCTTT.

In this sample, this clone turned up many times. V is TRBV6-1 and J is TRBJ2-7, with TRBD1 matching 7 bases. The trim removed 6 bases at V and 1 base at J, leaving 9 bases unmatched. The germline CDR1 and CDR2 sequences are MNHNS and SASEGT. The CDR3 is made up of 15 amino acids. CDR3 DNA: TGTGCCAGCAGGACCGGGACAGCAGATTCCTACGAGCAGTACTTC. Translated: CASRTGTADSYEQYF.

Concerning this clone: This may stem from a read error, because a much larger clone lies one nucleotide away. The CDR3 carries no conserved terminal phenylalanine or tryptophan, so it likely arises from a read error. The chain couples TRBV7-9 to TRBJ1-2; tentatively, D is TRBD1 (6 bases). The CDR3 covers 14 residues. V lost 3 bases and J lost 4, with 12 bases in between. Germline V lookup: CDR1 SEHNR, CDR2 FQNEAQ (reference sequence). The CDR3 DNA reads as TGTGCCAGCAGCTTTACCGGGACACGCTATGGCTACACCCTC. It encodes CASSFTGTRYGYTL.

This clone has only a few counts. CDR3 sequence: CASNKMGQEGDALYEQYF. The CDR3 DNA reads as TGTGCCAGCAATAAGATGGGACAAGAGGGGGACGCCCTCTACGAGCAGTACTTC. This chain uses TRBV28 with TRBJ2-7; the D gene is possibly TRBD1 (6 bases). Between the trimmed V and J ends, which lost 7 bases and 3 bases, there was a span of 28 bases. Germline loops: CDR1 MDHEN, CDR2 SYDVKM. The CDR3 length is 18 residues.

Concerning this clone itself: A much larger clone differs from this one at a single base, so this may be a read error. The chain's CDR3 is CASIPVPGLAGVITQYF. The CDR3 DNA sequence: TGTGCCAGCATCCCCGTCCCGGGACTAGCGGGGGTTATAACGCAGTATTTT. The J gene is TRBJ2-3, the V gene TRBV6-2 or TRBV6-3, with 14 nucleotides matching TRBD2. CDR3 size: 17 residues. In germline, CDR1 is MNHEY, CDR2 SVGEGT. The ends lost 7 bases at V and 9 bases at J; junction bases unmatched: 15.

This clone was observed many times. The chain combines TRBV6-1 with TRBJ2-7; 7 bases are a match to TRBD2. Germline trimming cut 0 bases from V and 0 bases from J; bases unmatched to any gene: 2. The CDR3 spans 15 residues. Germline CDR1 and CDR2: MNHNS and SASEGT. The CDR3 region is CASSEAGGSSYEQYF. As DNA, the CDR3 is TGTGCCAGCAGTGAAGCGGGGGGGAGCTCCTACGAGCAGTACTTC.

This clone has a count of ten or more. The V gene is TRBV7-8, the J gene TRBJ2-5, with a weak D call TRBD2 (7 bases). Germline V CDR1 and CDR2: SGHVS, FQNEAQ. V dropped 3 bases and J dropped 4 bases, with 9 bases sitting between them. This CDR3 contains 13 residues. The CDR3 sequence is CASSLGGPETQYF. CDR3 nucleotide sequence: TGTGCCAGCAGCTTGGGGGGGCCAGAGACCCAGTACTTC.

This clone was observed at least ten times. The sample has other DNA sequences that encode this CDR3 too. The V call is TRBV18, the J call TRBJ1-2; possibly TRBD1 for D (6 bases). There are 15 residues in the CDR3. Germline values: CDR1 KGHSH, CDR2 LQKENI. V lost 5 bases, J lost 3 bases, and 16 bases lay in between. CDR3 residues: CASSGTGQGYYGYTF. Here the CDR3 DNA reads TGTGCCAGCTCAGGCACTGGGCAGGGGTACTATGGCTACACCTTC.

The table lists this clone with many counts. This chain links TRBV2 with TRBJ2-5, with 10 bases that match TRBD1. V was clipped by 6 bases and J by 5 bases; unmatched bases: 9. Germline V gives CDR1 SNHLY, CDR2 FYNNEI. This CDR3 region has 15 residues. For the CDR3, the DNA is TGTGCCAGCAGGCCAAGACAGGGGGCGCGGGAGACCCAGTACTTC. Its protein is CASRPRQGARETQYF. The whole variable domain, remainder taken from reference TRBV2 and TRBJ2-5, is EPEVTQTPSHQVTQMGQEVILRCVPISNHLYFYWYRQILGQKVEFLVSFYNNEISEKSEIFDDQFSVERPDGSNFTLKIRSTKLEDSAMYFCASRPRQGARETQYFGPGTRLLVL.

The table lists this clone with a count of one. It may be a read error: a sequence one base away is much more abundant. The chain is built from TRBV20-1 and TRBJ2-3; perhaps TRBD1 as D (5 bases). This CDR3 comprises 17 residues. Trimming cost V 5 bases and J 0 bases, with 21 bases left between them. In germline, CDR1 is DFQATT, CDR2 SNEGSKA (reference sequence). CDR3 DNA: TGCAGTGCTGCAGACAGTGGCACGTTTTTTAGCACAGATACGCAGTATTTT. Protein: CSAADSGTFFSTDTQYF.

In its sample, this clone was seen many times. The rearrangement joins TRBV6-1 to TRBJ1-3; the D is unclear. Germline CDR1 and CDR2: MNHNS and SASEGT. The ends were cut back, 5 bases at V and 9 bases at J, with 14 bases in the middle. There are 13 residues in the CDR3. The CDR3: CASSRGRFGTIYF. The CDR3 coding sequence is TGTGCCAGCAGTAGAGGAAGGTTCGGCACCATATATTTT.

This chain connects TRBV12-3 or TRBV12-4 to TRBJ2-3, with D maybe TRBD2 (6 bases). V dropped 6 bases and J dropped 1 base, with 14 bases sitting between them. This CDR3 comprises 15 residues. In DNA, the CDR3 is TGTGCCAGCAGCTTCGGGAGAGGGGGCACAGATACGCAGTATTTT. Amino acid sequence: CASSFGRGGTDTQYF.

In this sample, this clone turned up many times. The chain has TRBV5-1 and TRBJ2-2; possibly TRBD2 for D (6 bases). This CDR3 contains 13 residues. The germline gives CDR1 SGHRS, CDR2 YFSETQ. V lost 4 bases and J lost 4, with 8 bases in between. CDR3 in amino acids: CASSNGGTGELFF. The CDR3 DNA reads as TGCGCCAGCAGCAACGGGGGCACCGGGGAGCTGTTTTTT.